The 8 T cell receptor beta chains below come from one sample, sequenced in a study of blood T cell repertoires in COVID-19. Sequenced by immunoSEQ multiplex PCR; TCRdb stores in-frame clones only, minus some. The table lists about 240,000 clones, around 81% of them singletons. What was sequenced was peripheral blood. Receptor source: a man aged 30 to 45 who had recovered from COVID-19.

The chain joins TRBV5-6 to TRBJ1-4; D might be TRBD1 (5 bases). The germline V gene encodes CDR1 SGHDT and CDR2 YYEEEE. V dropped 3 bases and J dropped 7 bases, with 16 bases sitting between them. The CDR3 covers 15 residues. CDR3 in amino acids: CASSYRNGGGEKLFF. Written as DNA, the CDR3 is TGTGCCAGCAGCTACCGTAACGGGGGAGGTGAAAAACTGTTTTTT.

The chain carries TRBV5-4 and TRBJ2-5, with D possibly matching TRBD2 (6 bases). V lost 3 bases and J 0 bases, leaving 12 bases between the germline ends. CDR1 is SGHNT, CDR2 YYREEE, per germline (reference sequence). The CDR3 runs 15 residues. The CDR3 DNA sequence: TGTGCCAGCAGCTCGATCCGGGACTACCAAGAGACCCAGTACTTC. This codes for CASSSIRDYQETQYF.

CDR3 protein: CASSYGWEETQYF. Here the CDR3 DNA reads TGTGCCAGCAGTTACGGGTGGGAGGAGACCCAGTACTTC. The chain carries TRBV12-3 or TRBV12-4 and TRBJ2-5; tentative D call: TRBD2 (5 bases). V lost 4 bases, J lost 5 bases, and 11 bases lay in between. The CDR3 runs 13 residues.

This clone was seen a few times. The chain uses TRBV11-3 and TRBJ1-3; maybe TRBD1 (6 bases). CDR3 length: 17 residues. V lost 5 bases, J lost 0 bases, and 17 bases lay in between. Germline assignment: CDR1 SGHNT and CDR2 YENEEA. The CDR3 reads CASSPGTPTPSGNTIYF. The CDR3 region has the DNA TGTGCCAGCAGCCCCGGGACACCAACGCCCTCTGGAAACACCATATATTTT.

This chain uses TRBV7-9 with TRBJ1-2; weak D call: TRBD1 (5 bases). Between the trimmed V and J ends, which lost 0 bases and 8 bases, there was a span of 22 bases. This CDR3 has 17 amino acids. CDR1 and CDR2 (germline): SEHNR, FQNEAQ (reference sequence). The DNA for the CDR3 is TGTGCCAGCAGCTTAGCCTTAGGAGTCAGGGCTCCTTACGGCTACACCTTC. Encoded protein: CASSLALGVRAPYGYTF. Filled out from reference TRBV7-9 and TRBJ1-2, the complete variable domain reads DTGVSQNPRHKITKRGQNVTFRCDPISEHNRLYWYRQTLGQGPEFLTYFQNEAQLEKSRLLSDRFSAERPKGSFSTLEIQRTEQGDSAMYLCASSLALGVRAPYGYTFGSGTRLTVV.

The chain links TRBV5-1 to TRBJ1-4; D may be TRBD1 (5 bases). Germline values: CDR1 SGHRS, CDR2 YFSETQ. Trimming stripped 0 bases from V and 4 bases from J, with 13 bases between. This CDR3 is built from 16 residues. The chain's CDR3 is CASSLGAGNINEKLFF. In DNA, the CDR3 is TGCGCCAGCAGCTTGGGGGCAGGGAACATTAATGAAAAACTGTTTTTT.

This rearrangement joins TRBV11-2 to TRBJ1-3, with D perhaps TRBD1 (6 bases). Germline V gene sequence: CDR1 SGHAT, CDR2 FQNNGV. This CDR3 comprises 16 residues. The V gene lost 0 bases and the J gene lost 2 bases, with 11 bases spanning the gap. The CDR3 sequence is CASSLDLSGAGNTIYF. The CDR3 nucleotides are TGTGCCAGCAGCTTAGATCTTTCAGGGGCTGGAAACACCATATATTTT.

This clone was picked up many times. The CDR3 DNA reads as TGCGCCAGCAGCCAAGGGACAGGGGCACGGCAGCCCCAGCATTTT. Protein sequence: CASSQGTGARQPQHF. The chain links TRBV4-1 to TRBJ1-5; 9 bases are a match to TRBD1. V shed 1 base and J 7 bases; nucleotides not matched to a gene: 5. The germline V gene encodes CDR1 MGHRA and CDR2 YSYEKL. There are 15 residues in the CDR3.